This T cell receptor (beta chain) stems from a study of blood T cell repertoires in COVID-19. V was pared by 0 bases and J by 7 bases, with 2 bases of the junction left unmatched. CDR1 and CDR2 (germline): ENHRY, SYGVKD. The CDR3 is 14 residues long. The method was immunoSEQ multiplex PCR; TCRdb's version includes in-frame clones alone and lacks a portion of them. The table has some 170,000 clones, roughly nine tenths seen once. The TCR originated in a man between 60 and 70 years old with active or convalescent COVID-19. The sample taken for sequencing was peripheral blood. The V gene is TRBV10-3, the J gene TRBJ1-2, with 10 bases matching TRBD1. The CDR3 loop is CAISESGTGAGYTF. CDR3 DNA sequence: TGTGCCATCAGTGAGTCCGGGACAGGGGCTGGCTACACCTTC.